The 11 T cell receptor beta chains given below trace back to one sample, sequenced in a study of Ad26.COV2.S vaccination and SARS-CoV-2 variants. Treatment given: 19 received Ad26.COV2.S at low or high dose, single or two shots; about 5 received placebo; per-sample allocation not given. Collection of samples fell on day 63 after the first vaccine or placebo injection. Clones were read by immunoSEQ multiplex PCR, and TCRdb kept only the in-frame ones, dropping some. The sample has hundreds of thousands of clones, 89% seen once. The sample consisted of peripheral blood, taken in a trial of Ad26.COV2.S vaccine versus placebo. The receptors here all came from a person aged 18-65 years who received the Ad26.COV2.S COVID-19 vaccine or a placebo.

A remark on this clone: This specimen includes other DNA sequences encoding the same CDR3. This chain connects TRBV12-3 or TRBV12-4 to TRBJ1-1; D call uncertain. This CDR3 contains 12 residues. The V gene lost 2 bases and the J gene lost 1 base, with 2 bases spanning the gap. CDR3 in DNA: TGTGCCAGCAGTTTAACGAACACTGAAGCTTTCTTT. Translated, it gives CASSLTNTEAFF.

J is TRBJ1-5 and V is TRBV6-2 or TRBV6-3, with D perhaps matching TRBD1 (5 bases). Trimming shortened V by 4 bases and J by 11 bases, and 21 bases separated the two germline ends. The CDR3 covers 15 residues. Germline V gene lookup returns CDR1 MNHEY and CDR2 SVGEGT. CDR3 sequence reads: CASSLLRDPGRAQHF. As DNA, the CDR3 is TGTGCCAGCAGTTTACTCCGGGACCCCGGCCGGGCCCAGCATTTT.

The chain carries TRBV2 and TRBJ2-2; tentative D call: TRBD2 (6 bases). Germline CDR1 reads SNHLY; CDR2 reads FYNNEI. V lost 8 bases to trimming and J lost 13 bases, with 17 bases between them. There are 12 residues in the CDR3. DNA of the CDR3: TGTGCCAGCGGGAGGAGTGAGGGAAGGCTGTTTTTT. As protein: CASGRSEGRLFF.

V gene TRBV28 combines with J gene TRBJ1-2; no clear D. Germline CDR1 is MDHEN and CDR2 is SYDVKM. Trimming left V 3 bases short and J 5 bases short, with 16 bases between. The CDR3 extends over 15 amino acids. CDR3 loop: CASSLASLTPYGYTF. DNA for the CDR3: TGTGCCAGCAGTTTGGCCAGCCTGACCCCTTATGGCTACACCTTC.

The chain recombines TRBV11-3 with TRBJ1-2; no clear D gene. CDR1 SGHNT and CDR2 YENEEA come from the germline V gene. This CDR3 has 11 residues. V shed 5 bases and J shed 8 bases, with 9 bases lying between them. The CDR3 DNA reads TGTGCCAGCAGCGGAGTTTACGGCTACACCTTC. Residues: CASSGVYGYTF.

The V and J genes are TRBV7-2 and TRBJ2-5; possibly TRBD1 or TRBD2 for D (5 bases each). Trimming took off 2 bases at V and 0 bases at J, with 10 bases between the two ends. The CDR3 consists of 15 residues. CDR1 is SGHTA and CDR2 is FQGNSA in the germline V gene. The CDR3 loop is CASSLLWGYQETQYF. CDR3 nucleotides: TGTGCCAGCAGCTTACTTTGGGGGTACCAAGAGACCCAGTACTTC.

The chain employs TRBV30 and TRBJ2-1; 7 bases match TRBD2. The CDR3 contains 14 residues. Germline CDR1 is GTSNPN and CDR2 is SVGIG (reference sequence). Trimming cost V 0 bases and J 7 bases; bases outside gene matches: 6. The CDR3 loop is CAWSVLWGGNEQFF. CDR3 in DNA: TGTGCCTGGAGTGTACTATGGGGAGGGAATGAGCAGTTCTTC.

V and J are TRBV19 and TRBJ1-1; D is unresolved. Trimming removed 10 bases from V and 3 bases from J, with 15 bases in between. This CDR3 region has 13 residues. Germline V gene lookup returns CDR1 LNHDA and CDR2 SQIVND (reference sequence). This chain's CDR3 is CATGESHDTEAFF. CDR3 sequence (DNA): TGTGCCACCGGGGAATCGCACGACACTGAAGCTTTCTTT.

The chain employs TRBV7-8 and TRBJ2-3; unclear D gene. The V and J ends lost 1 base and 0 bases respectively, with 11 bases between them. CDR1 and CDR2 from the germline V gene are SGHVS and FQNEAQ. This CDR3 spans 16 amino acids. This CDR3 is CASSLGAGTSTDTQYF. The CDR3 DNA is TGTGCCAGCAGCTTAGGGGCAGGCACTAGCACAGATACGCAGTATTTT.

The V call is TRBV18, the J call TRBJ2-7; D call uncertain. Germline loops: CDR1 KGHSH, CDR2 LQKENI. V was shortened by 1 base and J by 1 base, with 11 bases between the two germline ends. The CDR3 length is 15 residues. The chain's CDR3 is CASSPRTSLSYEQYF. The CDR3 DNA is TGTGCCAGCTCACCACGGACCTCGCTTTCCTACGAGCAGTACTTC. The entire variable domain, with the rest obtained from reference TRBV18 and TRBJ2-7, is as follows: NAGVMQNPRHLVRRRGQEARLRCSPMKGHSHVYWYRQLPEEGLKFMVYLQKENIIDESGMPKERFSAEFPKEGPSILRIQQVVRGDSAAYFCASSPRTSLSYEQYFGPGTRLTVT.

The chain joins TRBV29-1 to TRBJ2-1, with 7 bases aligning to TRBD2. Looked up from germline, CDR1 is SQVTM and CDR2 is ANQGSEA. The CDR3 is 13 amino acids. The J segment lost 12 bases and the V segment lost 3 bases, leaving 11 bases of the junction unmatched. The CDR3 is CSVEGQRDGRQFF. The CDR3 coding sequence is TGCAGCGTTGAGGGCCAGCGGGACGGTCGGCAGTTCTTC.